This TCR beta chain is from a study of blood T cell repertoires in COVID-19. About the research overall: Whether acute or convalescent, the COVID-19 samples came from the United States, Italy and Spain.

The Seattle patients joined while their infection was active and were tracked longitudinally afterward. Authors' processing steps: The authors estimated nucleated cell counts from reference gene primer amplification. Method: immunoSEQ multiplex PCR; TCRdb's copy keeps in-frame clones and lacks some. V and J calls and clone size are given by that table; D and trimming were obtained from the DNA. There are 250,000 to 350,000 clones in the sample; roughly 90% occur only once, and 2.2% lies in the top ten. Germline V gene sequence: CDR1 MRHNA, CDR2 SNTAGT. V was trimmed by 6 bases and J by 4 bases, leaving 9 bases between them. This CDR3 is 13 amino acids long.

Sequenced sample: peripheral blood. This chain joins TRBV6-4 and TRBJ2-2, with D possibly matching TRBD2 (6 bases). This TCR derives from a woman younger than 45 with COVID-19, enrolled during active disease. CDR3 nucleotide sequence: TGTGCCAGCAGCCTTAGCGGCACCGGGGAGCTGTTTTTT. Protein sequence: CASSLSGTGELFF.